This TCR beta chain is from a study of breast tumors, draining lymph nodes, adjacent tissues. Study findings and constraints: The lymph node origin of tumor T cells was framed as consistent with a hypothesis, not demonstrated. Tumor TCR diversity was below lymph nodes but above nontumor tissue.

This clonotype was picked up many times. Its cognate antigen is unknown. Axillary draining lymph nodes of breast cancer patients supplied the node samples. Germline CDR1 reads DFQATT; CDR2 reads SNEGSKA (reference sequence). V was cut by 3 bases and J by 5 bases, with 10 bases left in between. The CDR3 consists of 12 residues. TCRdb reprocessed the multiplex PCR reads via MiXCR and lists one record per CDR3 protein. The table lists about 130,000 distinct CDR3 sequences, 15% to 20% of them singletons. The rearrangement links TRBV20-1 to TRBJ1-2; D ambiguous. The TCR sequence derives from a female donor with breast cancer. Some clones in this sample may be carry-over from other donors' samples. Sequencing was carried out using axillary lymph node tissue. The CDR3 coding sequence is TGCAGTGCTAGTTACTTTATTTATGGCTACACCTTC. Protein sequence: CSASYFIYGYTF.